These T cell receptor beta chains were read from a single sample in a study of graft-versus-host responses after intestinal transplantation. Profiled with immunoSEQ multiplex PCR; TCRdb holds only in-frame clones, not every one. The table records around 26,000 clones, roughly 94% of them present only once. The sample was PBMCs, taken 156 days after intestinal transplant. These receptors came from a human patient who received an intestinal transplant, so some T cells may come from the graft donor. The CDR3 runs from the conserved cysteine through the conserved F or W. The D gene is left open where the match is weak. Clone sizes are given selectively: once, few, many, or a class where the clone is expanded.

clone_size	d_call	v_call	j_call	cdr3_nt	cdr3_aa
NA	NA	TRBV7-9	TRBJ1-6	TGTGCCAGCAGCTTATCTCATTCACCCCTCCACTTT	CASSLSHSPLHF
NA	TRBD2	TRBV9	TRBJ2-1	TGTGCCAGCAGCGTTAGCGGGGGGCCCAATGAGCAGTTCTTC	CASSVSGGPNEQFF
NA	TRBD2	TRBV7-9	TRBJ2-1	TGTGCCAGCAGCTTGCTAGCGGGGCTCTACAATGAGCAGTTCTTC	CASSLLAGLYNEQFF
NA	TRBD2	TRBV4-2	TRBJ2-7	TGTGCCAGCAGCCCCCCGGTAGCGGGAGCGCCCAGCGAGCAGTACTTC	CASSPPVAGAPSEQYF
NA	NA	TRBV27	TRBJ1-5	TGTGCCAGCAGCCTTAATCAGCCCCAGCATTTT	CASSLNQPQHF
NA	NA	TRBV6-5	TRBJ1-6	TGTGCCAGCACCTCGGCCCCGGAGGAGTCACCCCTCCACTTT	CASTSAPEESPLHF
NA	NA	TRBV28	TRBJ2-7	TGTGCCAGCAGTGAGGACTACTACGAGCAGTACTTC	CASSEDYYEQYF
NA	NA	TRBV29-1	TRBJ1-1	TGCAGCGTTGTCCCGTCAGGGGTCGCTGAAGCTTTCTTT	CSVVPSGVAEAFF
NA	NA	TRBV25-1	TRBJ1-2	TGTGCCAGCAGTGAAGATATCGGGACTCTCTATGGCTACACCTTC	CASSEDIGTLYGYTF
NA	NA	TRBV30	TRBJ1-1	TGTGCCTGGAGTGCCGACGGCCGGAACACTGAAGCTTTCTTT	CAWSADGRNTEAFF
NA	NA	TRBV11-2	TRBJ1-1	TGTGCCAGCAGCTTAATCCGTTATGAAGCTTTCTTT	CASSLIRYEAFF
NA	TRBD2	TRBV5-5	TRBJ2-5	TGTGCCAGCAGCTTGTGGGGGGGAGAGCAAGAGACCCAGTACTTC	CASSLWGGEQETQYF
NA	NA	TRBV5-1	TRBJ1-1	TGCGCCAGCAGCTTGGTCAGGGGAGGGACTGAAGCTTTCTTT	CASSLVRGGTEAFF
NA	TRBD1	TRBV7-9	TRBJ1-6	TGTGCCAGCACCTCGACAGGGTATAATTCACCCCTCCACTTT	CASTSTGYNSPLHF
NA	NA	TRBV9	TRBJ2-2	TGTGCCAGCAGCTTTCGTCAAGGGGGGGGCCCCACCGGGGAGCTGTTTTTT	CASSFRQGGGPTGELFF
NA	NA	TRBV9	TRBJ2-2	TGTGCCAGCAGCGTAGCTAGGCACCCCCCGGGCACCGGGGAGCTGTTTTTT	CASSVARHPPGTGELFF
once	TRBD1	TRBV27	TRBJ2-1	TGTGCCAGCAGTCGACAGGGGAATGAGCAGTTCTTC	CASSRQGNEQFF
NA	TRBD1	TRBV7-9	TRBJ2-2	TGTGCCAGCAGCTTCAGGGACAGGGGGGGAACCGGGGAGCTGTTTTTT	CASSFRDRGGTGELFF
NA	TRBD1	TRBV14	TRBJ2-4	TGTGCCAGCAGCCCTCGAGACAGGGGGTTAAACATTCAGTACTTC	CASSPRDRGLNIQYF
NA	TRBD1	TRBV19	TRBJ1-3	TGTGCCAGTAGTCTAGCCGCAGGGGGAAGAAACACCATATATTTT	CASSLAAGGRNTIYF
NA	TRBD2	TRBV4-1	TRBJ2-1	TGCGCCAGCAGTCCAGCCCCCGGGGGGTATGAGCAGTTCTTC	CASSPAPGGYEQFF
NA	NA	TRBV27	TRBJ2-1	TGTGCCAGCAGTTCCCGCCCCGGGAATGAGCAGTTCTTC	CASSSRPGNEQFF
once	TRBD1	TRBV29-1	TRBJ1-2	TGCAGCGTTGAGGGACAGAGCTATGGCTACACCTTC	CSVEGQSYGYTF
NA	TRBD2	TRBV6-1	TRBJ2-1	TGTGCCACCGAATACCCGCGGGAGGAGCACGATGAGCAGTTCTTC	CATEYPREEHDEQFF
NA	TRBD1	TRBV11-2	TRBJ2-7	TGTGCCAGCAGCTTACCCCCTCAGGGGGCCTACGAGCAGTACTTC	CASSLPPQGAYEQYF
once	NA	TRBV13	TRBJ2-7	TGTGCCAGCAGCCACGACGTCAGGAGGCACGAGCAGTACTTC	CASSHDVRRHEQYF
NA	NA	TRBV4-2	TRBJ2-7	TGTGCCAGCAGCTTTGGGGAATCCTACGAGCAGTACTTC	CASSFGESYEQYF
NA	NA	TRBV7-9	TRBJ1-6	TGTGCCAGCAGCTTAATTTGGGGGAATTCACCCCTCCACTTT	CASSLIWGNSPLHF
NA	NA	TRBV11-2	TRBJ2-2	TGTGCCAGCAGCCCCTTGGGGGGGGGCAACGGGGAGCTGTTTTTT	CASSPLGGGNGELFF
NA	TRBD1	TRBV11-2	TRBJ1-5	TGTGCCAGCAGCCCTGGGCAGGGGGGCAATCAGCCCCAGCATTTT	CASSPGQGGNQPQHF